The T cell receptor beta chain under discussion was sequenced for a study of patients and donors after allogeneic stem cell transplantation. The CDR3 is 15 residues long. CDR1 and CDR2 (germline): SGHRS, YFSETQ. V shed 0 bases and J shed 4 bases, with 13 bases lying between them. MiXCR was run by TCRdb on the RT-PCR reads, yielding one entry per CDR3 protein. The top ten clones hold roughly 50% of a sample with roughly 140,000 distinct CDR3 sequences, 37% of them seen once. This sequence was found in a human donor who was either an allogeneic HSCT recipient or a stem cell or donor lymphocyte infusion donor (not recorded which). It is not recorded whose cells these are; they may come from a transplant donor. The V gene is TRBV5-1, the J gene TRBJ1-1; D is undetermined. Material: blood, either unsorted or a sorted T cell fraction (not recorded which). CDR3 amino acids: CASSLVADQTTEAFF. The CDR3 DNA sequence: TGCGCCAGCAGCTTGGTGGCCGATCAGACCACTGAAGCTTTCTTT.